These 3 T cell receptor beta chains share one sample of origin, sequenced in a study of cytomegalovirus exposure and HLA in healthy donors. PCR employed 60 Vbeta and 13 Jbeta primers. Method: immunoSEQ multiplex PCR; TCRdb's copy keeps in-frame clones and lacks some. The repertoire includes 110,000 or so clones, around three quarters of them detected once, and 5.8% sits in the top ten. What was sequenced was PBMCs. These receptors originate from a man between 18 and 35 years old in good health and CMV-seropositive.

This clone was detected only once. The chain recombines TRBV18 with TRBJ1-3; D possibly corresponds to TRBD1 (5 bases). With 5 bases removed from V and 4 bases from J, the gap between germline ends came to 15 bases. This CDR3 is 15 amino acids long. Germline CDR1 is KGHSH and CDR2 is LQKENI. DNA for the CDR3: TGTGCCAGCTCAACCGGGCCCGGGGGAGGAAACACCATATATTTT. Residues: CASSTGPGGGNTIYF.

The chain recombines TRBV14 with TRBJ2-5; D is unresolved. CDR1 and CDR2 from the germline V gene are SGHDN and FVKESK. V gave up 4 bases and J gave up 6 bases, with 9 bases separating them. This CDR3 has 12 amino acids. The CDR3 spells CASSLGLQTQYF. The CDR3 nucleotides read TGTGCCAGCAGCCTCGGTTTACAGACCCAGTACTTC.

Turning to this clone: This sample also contains other DNA sequences that code for the same CDR3. The genes are TRBV6-5 and TRBJ1-1; TRBD1 might be the D (6 bases). The CDR3 has 13 residues. Germline CDR1 and CDR2: MNHEY and SVGAGI. V shed 8 bases and J shed 1 base, with 11 bases lying between them. The CDR3 here is CASSNRENTEAFF. The CDR3 region has the DNA TGTGCCAGCTCCAACAGGGAGAACACTGAAGCTTTCTTT.